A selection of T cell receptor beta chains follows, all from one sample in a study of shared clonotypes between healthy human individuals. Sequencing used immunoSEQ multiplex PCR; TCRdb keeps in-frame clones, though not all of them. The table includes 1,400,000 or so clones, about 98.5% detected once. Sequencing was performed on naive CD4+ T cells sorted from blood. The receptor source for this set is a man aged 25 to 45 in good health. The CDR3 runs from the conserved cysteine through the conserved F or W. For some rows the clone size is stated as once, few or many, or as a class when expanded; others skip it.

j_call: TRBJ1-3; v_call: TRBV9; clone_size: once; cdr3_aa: CASSRQGSYSGNTIYF
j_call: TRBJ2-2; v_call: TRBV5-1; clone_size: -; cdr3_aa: CASKEAAGLSTGELFF
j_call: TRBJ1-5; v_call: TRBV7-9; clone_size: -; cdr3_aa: CASSPGFGNQPQHF
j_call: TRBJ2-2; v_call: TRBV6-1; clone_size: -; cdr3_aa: CASSETPWAGELFF
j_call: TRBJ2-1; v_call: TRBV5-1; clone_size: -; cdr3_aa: CASRLTSGVYNEQFF
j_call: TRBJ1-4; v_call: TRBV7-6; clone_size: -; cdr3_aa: CASSLGQGPNEKLFF
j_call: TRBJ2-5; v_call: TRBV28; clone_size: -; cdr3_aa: CASSLSLETQYF
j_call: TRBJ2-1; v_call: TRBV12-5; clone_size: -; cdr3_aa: CASAFGLGGARNEQFF
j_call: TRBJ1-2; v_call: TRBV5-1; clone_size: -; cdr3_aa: CASSGGAGYGYTF
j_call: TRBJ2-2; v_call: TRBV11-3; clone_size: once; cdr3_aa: CASSWDHARHTGELFF
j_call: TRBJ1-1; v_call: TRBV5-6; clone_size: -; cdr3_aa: CASNPDRGRMNTEAFF
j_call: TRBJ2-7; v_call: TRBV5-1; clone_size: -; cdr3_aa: CASRTMGPFRGGEKQYF
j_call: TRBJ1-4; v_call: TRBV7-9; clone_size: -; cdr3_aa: CASRRTTGANEKLFF
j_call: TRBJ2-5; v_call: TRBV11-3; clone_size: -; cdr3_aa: CASSPGQGRDQETQYF
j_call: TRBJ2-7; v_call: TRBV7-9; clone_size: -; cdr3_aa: CASSYPGQGFEQYF
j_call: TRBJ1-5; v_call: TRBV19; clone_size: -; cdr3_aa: CASSIRTDGNQPQHF
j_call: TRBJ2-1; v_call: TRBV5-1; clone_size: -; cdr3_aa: CASSSGGSSYNEQFF
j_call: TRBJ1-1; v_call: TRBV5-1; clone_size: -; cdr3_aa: CASSVGGLQTNTEAFF
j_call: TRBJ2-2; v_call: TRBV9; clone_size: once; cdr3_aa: CASSGQPNTGELFF
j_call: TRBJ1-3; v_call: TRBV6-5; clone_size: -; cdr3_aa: CASSYGGILGNTIYF
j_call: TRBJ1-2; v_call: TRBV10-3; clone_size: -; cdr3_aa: CATQTRGRGANPANYGYTF
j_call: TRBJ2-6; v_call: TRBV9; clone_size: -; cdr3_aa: CASSVGSSGANVLTF
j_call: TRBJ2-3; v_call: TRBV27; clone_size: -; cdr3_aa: CASRLPHRTSGMFSFGTDTQYF
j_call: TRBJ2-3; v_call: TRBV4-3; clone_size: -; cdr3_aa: CASSQGRGTDTQYF
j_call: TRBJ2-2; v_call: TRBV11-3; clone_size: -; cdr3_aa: CASSLDGTGELFF
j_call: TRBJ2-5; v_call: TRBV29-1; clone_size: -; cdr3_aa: CSVGRLLQETQYF
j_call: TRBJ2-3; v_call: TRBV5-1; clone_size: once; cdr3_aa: CASSKGTSGTLTDTQYF
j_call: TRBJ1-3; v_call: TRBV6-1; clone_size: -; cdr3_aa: CASSETHWGNTIYF
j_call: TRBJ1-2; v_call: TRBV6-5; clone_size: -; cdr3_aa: CASTPTDRNYGYTF
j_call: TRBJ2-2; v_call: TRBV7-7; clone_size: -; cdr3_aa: CACGQSNTGELFF
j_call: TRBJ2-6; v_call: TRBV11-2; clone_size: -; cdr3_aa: CASIGTGVSGANVLTF
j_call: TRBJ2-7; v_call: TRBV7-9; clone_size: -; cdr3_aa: CASTPGDLYEQYF
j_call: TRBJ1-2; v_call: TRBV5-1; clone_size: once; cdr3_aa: CASSRTDSYGYTF
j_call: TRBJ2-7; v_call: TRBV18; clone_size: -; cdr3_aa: CASSPEFGGTYEQYF
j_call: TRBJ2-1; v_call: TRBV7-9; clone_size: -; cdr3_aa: CASSLKLNGEQFF
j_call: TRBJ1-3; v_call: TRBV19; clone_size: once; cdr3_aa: CASSMRRNTIYF
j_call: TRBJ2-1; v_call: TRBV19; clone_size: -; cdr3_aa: CASGTGFSEQFF
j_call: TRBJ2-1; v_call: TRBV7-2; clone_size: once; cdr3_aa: CASSQRAGSYNEQFF
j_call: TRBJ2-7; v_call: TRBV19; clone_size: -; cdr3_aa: CASSPPLGAREQYF
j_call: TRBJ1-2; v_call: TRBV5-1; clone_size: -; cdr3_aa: CASSRDGRNYGYTF
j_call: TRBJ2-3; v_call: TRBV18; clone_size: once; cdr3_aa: CASSPAGDTQYF
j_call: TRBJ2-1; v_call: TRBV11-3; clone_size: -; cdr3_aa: CASKGTPGHEQFF
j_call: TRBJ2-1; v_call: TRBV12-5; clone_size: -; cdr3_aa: CASGLGRLAGSDEQFF
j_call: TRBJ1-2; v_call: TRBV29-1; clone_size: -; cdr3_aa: CSGRDSYYGYTF
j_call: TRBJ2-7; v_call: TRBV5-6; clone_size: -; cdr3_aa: CASSYPAGQGYGEQYF
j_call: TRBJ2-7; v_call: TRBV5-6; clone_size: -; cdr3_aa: CASSLALAGIGSYEQYF
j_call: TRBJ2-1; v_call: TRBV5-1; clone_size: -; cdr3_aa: CASSLGTRHNEQFF
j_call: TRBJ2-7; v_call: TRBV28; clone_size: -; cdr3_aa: CASSLSSGLPLGEQYF
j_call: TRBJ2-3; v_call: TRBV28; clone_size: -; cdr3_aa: CASSLGDRGATDTQYF
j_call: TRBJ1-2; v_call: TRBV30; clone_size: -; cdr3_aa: CAWSVNLSDGYTF
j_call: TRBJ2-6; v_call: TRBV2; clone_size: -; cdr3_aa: CASRGAGAAGANVLTF
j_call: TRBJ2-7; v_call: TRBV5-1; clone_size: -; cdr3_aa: CASSRGGLEQYF